Listed below are T cell receptor beta chains from one sample, sequenced in a study of CD8 T cells in ankylosing spondylitis. From the 5' RACE reads, TCRdb called clonotypes with MiXCR, one entry per CDR3 protein. The profile shows some 270,000 distinct CDR3 sequences, 30% to 35% of them singletons. Sequenced: blood, either unsorted or a sorted T cell fraction (not recorded which). These receptors came from a male donor with ankylosing spondylitis or in good health (not recorded which). Both conserved end residues are part of each CDR3. The D gene is left open where the match is weak. The size field is filled for only some rows; it gives once, few, many or a size class.

v_call	j_call	clone_size	d_call	cdr3_aa	cdr3_nt
TRBV27	TRBJ2-3	few	.	CASQTPGDTQYF	TGTGCCAGTCAAACCCCTGGAGATACGCAGTATTTT
TRBV5-1	TRBJ2-7	.	.	CASTPWDSSYEQYF	TGCGCCAGCACTCCGTGGGACTCCTCCTACGAGCAGTACTTC
TRBV7-9	TRBJ2-7	few	.	CASSFRDPEDEQYF	TGTGCCAGCAGCTTCCGGGACCCTGAAGACGAGCAGTACTTC
TRBV10-3	TRBJ1-5	.	TRBD1	CAISQGAESNQPQHF	TGTGCCATCAGCCAGGGGGCTGAAAGCAATCAGCCCCAGCATTTT
TRBV7-3	TRBJ1-6	few	.	CASSLSGGKTYNSPLHF	TGTGCCAGCAGCCTCTCGGGGGGAAAGACCTATAATTCACCCCTCCACTTT
TRBV27	TRBJ2-2	few	.	CASSSRGPQVAGELFF	TGTGCCAGCAGTAGCCGGGGACCTCAGGTTGCCGGGGAGCTGTTTTTT
TRBV24-1	TRBJ2-7	few	TRBD1	CATSDLAQGAGEQYF	TGTGCCACCAGTGATTTGGCCCAGGGGGCGGGAGAGCAGTACTTC
TRBV20-1	TRBJ2-1	.	TRBD1	CSAQQGGEQFF	TGCAGTGCTCAACAGGGGGGTGAGCAGTTCTTC
TRBV29-1	TRBJ2-7	.	.	CSVGLYGYEQYF	TGCAGCGTTGGACTGTACGGGTACGAGCAGTACTTC
TRBV9	TRBJ2-5	.	TRBD1	CASSFPLGQGEQETQYF	TGTGCCAGCAGCTTTCCCCTAGGACAGGGAGAGCAAGAGACCCAGTACTTC
TRBV11-1	TRBJ2-2	.	.	CASSTIDREGTGELFF	TGTGCCAGCAGTACGATCGACAGGGAGGGTACCGGGGAGCTGTTTTTT
TRBV12-3/TRBV12-4	TRBJ2-5	.	.	CASTLKETQYF	TGTGCCAGCACCCTTAAAGAGACCCAGTACTTC
TRBV7-2	TRBJ2-3	.	.	CASSLGPLRYTDTQYF	TGTGCCAGCAGCTTAGGGCCCCTCCGGTACACAGATACGCAGTATTTT
TRBV4-2	TRBJ2-7	.	TRBD1	CASSQEGQASYEQYF	TGTGCCAGCAGCCAAGAGGGACAGGCCTCCTACGAGCAGTACTTC
TRBV5-1	TRBJ1-1	.	TRBD1	CASSVYGTAITEAFF	TGCGCCAGCAGCGTATACGGGACAGCGATCACTGAAGCTTTCTTT
TRBV29-1	TRBJ2-5	.	.	CSVEGRVKETQYF	TGCAGCGTTGAGGGCAGGGTGAAAGAGACCCAGTACTTC
TRBV9	TRBJ2-3	few	.	CASSVDGRGADTQYF	TGTGCCAGCAGCGTAGATGGCAGGGGTGCAGATACGCAGTATTTT
TRBV7-9	TRBJ2-1	once	TRBD2	CASSPLRGGYNEQFF	TGTGCCAGCAGCCCGCTGCGGGGGGGATACAATGAGCAGTTCTTC
TRBV5-1	TRBJ1-2	.	.	CASSQTFNYGYTF	TGCGCCAGCAGCCAGACCTTTAACTATGGCTACACCTTC
TRBV24-1	TRBJ2-2	once	TRBD1	CATSESQGAGSGELFF	TGTGCCACCAGTGAGAGCCAGGGGGCAGGGTCCGGGGAGCTGTTTTTT
TRBV7-6	TRBJ2-1	.	.	CASSLDSSTEQFF	TGTGCCAGCAGCTTAGATAGCAGTACTGAGCAGTTCTTC
TRBV12-3/TRBV12-4	TRBJ2-2	.	.	CASSFNVGPGELFF	TGTGCCAGCAGTTTCAACGTGGGGCCCGGGGAGCTGTTTTTT
TRBV12-3/TRBV12-4	TRBJ2-2	.	.	CASSLSGTLNTGELFF	TGTGCCAGCAGTTTAAGTGGGACGTTGAACACCGGGGAGCTGTTTTTT
TRBV12-3/TRBV12-4	TRBJ1-4	.	.	CASSLTQLGNEKLFF	TGTGCCAGCAGTTTGACCCAACTGGGTAATGAAAAACTGTTTTTT
TRBV10-3	TRBJ2-7	.	.	CAISDGASAGEQYF	TGTGCCATCAGTGATGGGGCCTCCGCAGGAGAGCAGTACTTC
TRBV20-1	TRBJ2-7	few	TRBD2	CSYTSGGGSSYEQYF	TGCAGCTACACTAGCGGGGGTGGCAGCTCCTACGAGCAGTACTTC
TRBV28	TRBJ1-4	.	.	CASSFPKGGAEKLFF	TGTGCCAGCAGTTTCCCTAAGGGGGGGGCGGAAAAACTGTTTTTT
TRBV3-1	TRBJ2-7	.	TRBD1	CASSQGIRDRVNREQYF	TGTGCCAGCAGCCAAGGGATCCGGGACAGGGTGAATCGCGAGCAGTACTTC
TRBV4-1	TRBJ2-1	.	TRBD2	CASSQGLDWDEQFF	TGCGCCAGCAGCCAGGGACTAGATTGGGATGAGCAGTTCTTC
TRBV12-3/TRBV12-4	TRBJ2-1	few	.	CASSLVPRGEQFF	TGTGCCAGCAGTTTGGTCCCGAGGGGTGAGCAGTTCTTC
TRBV29-1	TRBJ2-7	.	.	CSAGEQAYEQYF	TGCAGCGCTGGGGAACAGGCCTACGAGCAGTACTTC
TRBV29-1	TRBJ2-5	.	.	CSALGNQETQYF	TGCAGCGCCCTGGGGAACCAAGAGACCCAGTACTTC
TRBV5-1	TRBJ2-7	.	TRBD2	CASSEKGLARSRIEQYF	TGCGCCAGCAGCGAAAAGGGACTAGCCAGGTCTCGGATCGAGCAGTACTTC
TRBV9	TRBJ1-1	few	.	CASSGGRQELNTEAFF	TGTGCCAGCAGCGGTGGGCGACAGGAGCTGAACACTGAAGCTTTCTTT
TRBV7-9	TRBJ2-3	.	.	CASSRMRPSTDTQYF	TGTGCCAGCAGCCGCATGAGACCTAGCACAGATACGCAGTATTTT
TRBV20-1	TRBJ2-3	few	TRBD2	CSARDRVGGEADTQYF	TGCAGTGCTAGAGATAGGGTCGGGGGGGAAGCAGATACGCAGTATTTT
TRBV3-1	TRBJ1-6	.	.	CTSRAPWAGGGSYNSPLHF	TGTACCAGCAGGGCCCCATGGGCCGGAGGGGGCTCCTATAATTCACCCCTCCACTTT
TRBV5-6	TRBJ1-6	few	TRBD1	CASSSYDRGLFW	TGTGCCAGCAGCTCCTACGACAGGGGTCTCTTTTGG
TRBV15	TRBJ2-3	.	TRBD2	CATSAEMLGGLAADTQYF	TGTGCCACCAGCGCCGAGATGTTAGGAGGACTAGCAGCAGATACGCAGTATTTT
TRBV29-1	TRBJ2-7	.	.	CSVSNGDEQYF	TGCAGCGTTTCCAACGGCGACGAGCAGTACTTC
TRBV20-1	TRBJ2-3	.	.	CSARDLPENTQYF	TGCAGTGCTAGAGATCTCCCCGAGAATACGCAGTATTTT